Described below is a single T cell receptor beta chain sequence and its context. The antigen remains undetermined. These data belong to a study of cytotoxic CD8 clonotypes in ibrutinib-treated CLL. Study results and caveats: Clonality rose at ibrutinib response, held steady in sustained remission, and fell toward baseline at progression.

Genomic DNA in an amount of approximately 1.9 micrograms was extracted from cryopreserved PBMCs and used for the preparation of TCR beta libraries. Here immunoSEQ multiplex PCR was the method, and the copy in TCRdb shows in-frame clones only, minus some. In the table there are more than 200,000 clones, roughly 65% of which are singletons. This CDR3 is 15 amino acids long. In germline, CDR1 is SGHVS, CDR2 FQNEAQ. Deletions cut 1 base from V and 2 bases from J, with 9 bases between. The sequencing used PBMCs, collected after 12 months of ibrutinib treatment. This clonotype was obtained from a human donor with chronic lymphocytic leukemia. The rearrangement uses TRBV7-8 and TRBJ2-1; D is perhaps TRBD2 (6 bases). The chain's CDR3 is CASSLGLEPYNEQFF. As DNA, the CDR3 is TGTGCCAGCAGCTTAGGACTAGAACCCTACAATGAGCAGTTCTTC.